Sequencing of this TCR beta chain was carried out in a study of radiation and T cells in renal cell carcinoma. Profiled with immunoSEQ multiplex PCR; TCRdb holds only in-frame clones, not every one. The data hold roughly 160,000 clones, with 88% observed a single time. Looked up from germline, CDR1 is SGHDT and CDR2 is YYEEEE. This CDR3 is built from 14 residues. V dropped 4 bases and J dropped 2 bases, with 13 bases sitting between them. Time point defined: blood 4 weeks post-SBRT, at nephrectomy. Treatment reported: 15 Gy SBRT to primary tumor, nephrectomy 4 weeks later. The receptor was isolated from a woman aged 50 to 65 with renal cell carcinoma. The genes are TRBV5-6 and TRBJ2-7; TRBD1 might be the D (5 bases). The source was blood, collected from a patient whose treatment included radiotherapy and nephrectomy. CDR3 in amino acids: CASSQGSSAYEQYF. CDR3 nucleotide sequence: TGTGCCAGCAGCCAGGGATCGTCGGCCTACGAGCAGTACTTC.